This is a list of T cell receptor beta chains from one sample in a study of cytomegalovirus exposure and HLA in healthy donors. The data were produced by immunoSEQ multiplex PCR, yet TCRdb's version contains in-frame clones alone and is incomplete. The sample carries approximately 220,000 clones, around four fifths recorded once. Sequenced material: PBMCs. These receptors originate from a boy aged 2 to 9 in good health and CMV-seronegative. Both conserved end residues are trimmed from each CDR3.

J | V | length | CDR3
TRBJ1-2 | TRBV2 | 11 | ASGTGMVYGYT
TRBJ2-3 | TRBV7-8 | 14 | ASSPLSGSATDTQY
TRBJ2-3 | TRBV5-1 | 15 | ASSLDTSGGSTDTQY
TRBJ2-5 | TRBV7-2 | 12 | ASRTQAGVETQY
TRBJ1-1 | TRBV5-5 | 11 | ASSLGQVTEAF
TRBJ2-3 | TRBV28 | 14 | ASSLGSRSSTDTQY
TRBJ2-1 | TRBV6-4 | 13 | ASSDVAGGPNEQF
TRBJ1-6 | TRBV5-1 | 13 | ASSRRQGENSPLH
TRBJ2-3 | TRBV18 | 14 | ASSPAKYSSTDTQY
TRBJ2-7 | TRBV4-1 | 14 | ASSLAGLAVIYEQY
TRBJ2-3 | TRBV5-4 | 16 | ASSLTGTGPFLTDTQY
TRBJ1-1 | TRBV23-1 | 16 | ASSQSNSQAAVEPEAF
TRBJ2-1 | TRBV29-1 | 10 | SVGSSYNEQF
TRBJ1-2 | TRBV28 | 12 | ASSSPVGDYGYT
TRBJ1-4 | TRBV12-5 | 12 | ASGLLGVGEKLF
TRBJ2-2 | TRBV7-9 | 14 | ASSTLRTANTGELF
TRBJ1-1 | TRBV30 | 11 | AWRAQGAIEAF
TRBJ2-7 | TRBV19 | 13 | ASSIGGVSPHEQY
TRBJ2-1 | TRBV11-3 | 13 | ASSATSGGYNEQF
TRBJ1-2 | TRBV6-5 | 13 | ASRLSTGTYYGYT
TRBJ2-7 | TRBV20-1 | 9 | SARGAYEQY
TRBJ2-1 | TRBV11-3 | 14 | ASSSGTAGGLKSQF
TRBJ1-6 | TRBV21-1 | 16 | ASTTISPDSLYNSPLH
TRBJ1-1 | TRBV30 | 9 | AWTPGTGAF
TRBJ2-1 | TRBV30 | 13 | AWKGEAGGFNEQF
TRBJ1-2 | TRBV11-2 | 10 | ASSLAVYGYT
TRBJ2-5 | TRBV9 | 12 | ASSVGTSPRDEY
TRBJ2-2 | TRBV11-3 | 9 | ASSSTGELF
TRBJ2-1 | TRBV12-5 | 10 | ASGWIAVEQF
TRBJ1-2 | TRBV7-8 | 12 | ASSPYRTGYGYT
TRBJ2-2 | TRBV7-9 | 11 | ASLDRAAGELF
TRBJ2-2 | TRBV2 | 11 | ASRAQGPGELF
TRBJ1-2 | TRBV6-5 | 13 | ASSTLGGGGVGYT
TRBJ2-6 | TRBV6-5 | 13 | ASSRGSSGANVLT
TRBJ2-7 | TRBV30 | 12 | AWSVLAGAYEQY
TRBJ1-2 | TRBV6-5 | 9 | ASSSSRGYT
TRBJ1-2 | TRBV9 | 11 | ASSGDRANGYT
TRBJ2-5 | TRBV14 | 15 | ASSQPTSGGAARTQY
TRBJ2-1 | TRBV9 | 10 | ASSLPGNEQF
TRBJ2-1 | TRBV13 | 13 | ASTGQGATYNEQF
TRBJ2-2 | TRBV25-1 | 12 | ASRGQLDTGELF
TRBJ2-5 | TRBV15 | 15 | ATSPRRAGGSQETQY
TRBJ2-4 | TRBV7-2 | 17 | ASSQRSGLAGVTKNIQY
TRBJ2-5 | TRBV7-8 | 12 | ASSPVWGQETQY
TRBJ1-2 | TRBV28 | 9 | ASSGQHGYT
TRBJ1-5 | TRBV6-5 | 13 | ASRPAGGIVQPQH
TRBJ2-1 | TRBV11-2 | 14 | ASSLGTGVFYNEQF
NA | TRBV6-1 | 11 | ATGGQGADEQY
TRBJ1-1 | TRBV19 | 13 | ATRGLTGQNTEAF
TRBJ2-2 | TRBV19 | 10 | ATRGGAGELF
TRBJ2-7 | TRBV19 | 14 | ASSHGTSGFGYEQY